This entry is about one T cell receptor beta chain. Its antigen is still unknown. Repertoires were generated with immunoSEQ multiplex PCR, while TCRdb's copy carries only in-frame clones and drops some. The table lists about 4,900 clones, 69% of them singletons. Germline CDR1 and CDR2: MNHNS and SASEGT. This CDR3 spans 15 amino acids. V shed 2 bases, J shed 5 bases, and the junction held 6 bases outside the gene matches. The data stem from a study of coeliac disease. General observations from the study: Largely private TRB repertoires meant most sequences were sample-unique.

Sample: lymphocytes from the gut lamina propria. The clonotype comes from a woman in her forties. The rearrangement joins TRBV6-1 to TRBJ1-2, with 9 bases that match TRBD1. CDR3 residues: CASSELGTGPYGYTF. CDR3 DNA sequence: TGTGCCAGCAGTGAATTAGGGACAGGGCCGTATGGCTACACCTTC.